One sample yielded the 27 T cell receptor beta chains listed below, sequenced in a study of blood T cell repertoires in COVID-19. Generated by immunoSEQ multiplex PCR, the TCRdb table keeps only in-frame clones and is missing some. The top ten hold 7.5% to 10% of the sample, which has about 170,000 clones, around four fifths seen once. Specimen: peripheral blood. The receptor set was obtained from a woman older than 75 with COVID-19, enrolled during active disease.

CDR3 amino acids: CASSWTASDGYTF. In DNA, the CDR3 is TGTGCCAGCAGTTGGACAGCCTCGGATGGCTACACCTTC. The rearrangement joins TRBV12-3 or TRBV12-4 to TRBJ1-2; possibly TRBD1 for D (6 bases). The V end lost 4 bases, the J end lost 6 bases, and 12 bases lay between the germline ends. The CDR3 spans 13 residues.

J is TRBJ1-2 and V is TRBV4-1; 8 nucleotides agree with TRBD1. V dropped 4 bases and J dropped 4; count of bases not matched to a gene: 5. This CDR3 region has 14 residues. The germline gives CDR1 MGHRA, CDR2 YSYEKL. The CDR3 loop reads CASSPPDRAYGYTF. CDR3 in DNA: TGCGCCAGCAGCCCTCCGGACAGGGCCTATGGCTACACCTTC.

The chain carries TRBV5-8 and TRBJ2-1; D remains unclear. Trimming stripped 0 bases from V and 5 bases from J, with 12 bases between. CDR1 is SGHTS, CDR2 YDEGEE, per germline. The CDR3 consists of 15 residues. The CDR3 reads CASSLGPVRNNEQFF. The CDR3 DNA is TGTGCCAGCAGCTTGGGCCCAGTCAGGAACAATGAGCAGTTCTTC.

This chain connects TRBV9 to TRBJ2-2, with TRBD2 identical over 11 bases. The CDR3 loop spans 15 amino acids. The junction had 6 bases not matched to a gene; V was cut back by 6 bases and J by 5 bases. Germline V CDR1 and CDR2: SGDLS, YYNGEE. The CDR3, as DNA: TGTGCCAGCAAGACTAGCGGGACGGATACCGGGGAGCTGTTTTTT. This codes for CASKTSGTDTGELFF.

This clone was found once. This chain uses TRBV5-4 with TRBJ2-5, with 10 bases aligning to TRBD2. The CDR3 spans 15 residues. Trimming at V came to 3 bases and at J to 4 bases, leaving 6 bases not matched to a gene. Germline V gene sequence: CDR1 SGHNT, CDR2 YYREEE (reference sequence). This chain's CDR3 is CASSSGLAVAETQYF. Written as DNA, the CDR3 is TGTGCCAGCAGCTCCGGACTAGCGGTAGCAGAGACCCAGTACTTC.

The V call is TRBV3-1 (or the pseudogene TRBV3-2), the J call TRBJ2-5; no definite D call. Germline CDR1 reads LGHDT; CDR2 reads YNNKEL (reference sequence). The CDR3 is 12 amino acids. The V end lost 1 base, the J end lost 3 bases, and 3 bases lay between the germline ends. In DNA, the CDR3 is TGTGCCAGCAGCCAAGGTAAAGAGACCCAGTACTTC. Its translation is CASSQGKETQYF.

This chain connects TRBV2 to TRBJ1-5; 7 bases are a match to TRBD1. CDR1 is SNHLY, CDR2 FYNNEI, per germline. Trimming took 6 bases from V and 4 from J; bases not matched to a gene: 15. The length of the CDR3 is 17 residues. The chain's CDR3 is CASRGGGGGLGNQPQHF. DNA of the CDR3: TGTGCCAGCAGGGGAGGTGGAGGGGGCCTGGGGAATCAGCCCCAGCATTTT. The variable domain in full, with the rest retrieved from reference TRBV2 and TRBJ1-5, is EPEVTQTPSHQVTQMGQEVILRCVPISNHLYFYWYRQILGQKVEFLVSFYNNEISEKSEIFDDQFSVERPDGSNFTLKIRSTKLEDSAMYFCASRGGGGGLGNQPQHFGDGTRLSIL.

Only one count was recorded for this clone. The chain couples TRBV5-1 to TRBJ1-6; TRBD1 is a possible D gene (6 bases). Germline values: CDR1 SGHRS, CDR2 YFSETQ. The V and J ends lost 2 bases and 6 bases respectively, with 9 bases between them. This CDR3 region has 14 residues. The CDR3 protein is CASSLGQPNSPLHF. The CDR3 nucleotides are TGCGCCAGCAGCTTAGGACAGCCTAATTCACCCCTCCACTTT.

The genes are TRBV3-1 (or the pseudogene TRBV3-2) and TRBJ1-4; unclear D gene. The germline V gene encodes CDR1 LGHDT and CDR2 YNNKEL (reference sequence). This CDR3 comprises 13 residues. The V end was cut by 4 bases, the J end by 6 bases, with 9 bases between. DNA of the CDR3: TGTGCCAGCAGCCTCCCCCCCGATGAAAAACTGTTTTTT. As protein: CASSLPPDEKLFF.

The chain couples TRBV5-1 to TRBJ2-3; 8 bases are shared with TRBD2. Germline V gene data show CDR1 as SGHRS and CDR2 as YFSETQ. V shed 2 bases and J 2 bases; nucleotides not matched to a gene: 4. The CDR3 is 15 residues long. The CDR3 is CASSLMRGVTDTQYF. In DNA, the CDR3 is TGCGCCAGCAGCTTAATGCGGGGGGTCACAGATACGCAGTATTTT.

The chain couples TRBV4-1 to TRBJ1-1, with 11 bases lining up with TRBD1. The germline gives CDR1 MGHRA, CDR2 YSYEKL. V dropped 3 bases and J dropped 3; count of bases not matched to a gene: 9. The CDR3 extends over 17 amino acids. CDR3 nucleotide sequence: TGCGCCAGCAGCCAGCCGGACAGGGGGCGTGGGTACACTGAAGCTTTCTTT. It translates to CASSQPDRGRGYTEAFF.

This rearrangement joins TRBV20-1 to TRBJ2-3, with 15 bases aligning to TRBD2. The V segment lost 3 bases and the J segment 0 bases; nucleotides outside the gene matches: 4. The CDR3 is 17 amino acids. CDR1 and CDR2 (germline): DFQATT, SNEGSKA (reference sequence). The DNA of the CDR3 is TGCAGTGCTAGTGCCGGACTAGCGGGGGGGAGCACAGATACGCAGTATTTT. Protein sequence: CSASAGLAGGSTDTQYF.

This sequence joins TRBV6-5 and TRBJ2-1; D not certain. V was clipped by 10 bases and J by 8 bases, with 12 bases between them. Germline V lookup: CDR1 MNHEY, CDR2 SVGAGI. This CDR3 contains 11 residues. The CDR3 is CATRSPDEQFF. For the CDR3, the DNA is TGTGCCACCCGATCACCGGATGAGCAGTTCTTC.

The rearrangement uses TRBV15 and TRBJ1-2, with TRBD1 matching over 7 bases. The CDR3 has 14 amino acids. The trim removed 1 base at V and 5 bases at J, leaving 4 bases unmatched. Germline V CDR1 and CDR2: LNHNV, YYDKDF (reference sequence). CDR3 nucleotide sequence: TGTGCCACCAGCAGAGGTCCAGGGGGGTATGGCTACACCTTC. It yields the protein CATSRGPGGYGYTF. The whole variable domain, filled in from reference TRBV15 and TRBJ1-2, reads DAMVIQNPRYQVTQFGKPVTLSCSQTLNHNVMYWYQQKSSQAPKLLFHYYDKDFNNEADTPDNFQSRRPNTSFCFLDIRSPGLGDTAMYLCATSRGPGGYGYTFGSGTRLTVV.

The V gene is TRBV5-1, the J gene TRBJ1-4; 9 bases fit TRBD1. J was trimmed by 3 bases and V by 8 bases; bases with no gene match: 2. CDR1 and CDR2 (germline): SGHRS, YFSETQ. This CDR3 region has 13 residues. For the CDR3, the DNA is TGCGCCAGTACAGGGGGCTCTAATGAAAAACTGTTTTTT. It is translated as CASTGGSNEKLFF.

V usage is TRBV28 and J usage is TRBJ1-3, with a tentative D call TRBD1 (6 bases). Trimming removed 1 base from V and 0 bases from J, with 10 bases in between. CDR1 is MDHEN and CDR2 is SYDVKM in the germline V gene. The CDR3 is 16 amino acids. CDR3 DNA: TGTGCCAGCAGTTTATCAGGGGCCTCCTCTGGAAACACCATATATTTT. Encoded protein: CASSLSGASSGNTIYF.

This clone was recorded a few times. The chain recombines TRBV5-1 with TRBJ1-3, with unresolved D. Trimming stripped 6 bases from V and 1 base from J, with 11 bases between. CDR1 is SGHRS and CDR2 is YFSETQ in the germline V gene. There are 14 residues in the CDR3. The CDR3 region has the DNA TGCGCCAGCACGGGAGGAGCTTCTGGAAACACCATATATTTT. Protein product: CASTGGASGNTIYF.

The chain joins TRBV6-1 to TRBJ2-1; D is possibly TRBD2 (6 bases). From germline, CDR1 is MNHNS and CDR2 SASEGT. V lost 1 base, J lost 9 bases, and 19 bases lay in between. The CDR3 totals 16 residues. The CDR3 DNA reads TGTGCCAGCAGTGAAGTATGGGACTCCTCCTGGGGTGAGCAGTTCTTC. Translation gives CASSEVWDSSWGEQFF.

This chain connects TRBV7-3 to TRBJ2-1; D is undetermined. Trimming removed 1 base at V and 4 bases at J, with 5 bases between. The germline V gene has CDR1 SGHTA and CDR2 FQGTGA. The CDR3 has 13 amino acids. Written as DNA, the CDR3 is TGTGCCAGCAGCTTAAGAGGATACAATGAGCAGTTCTTC. Translating gives CASSLRGYNEQFF.

The chain recombines TRBV6-6 with TRBJ2-1; 7 bases align to TRBD1. Trimming removed 6 bases from V and 7 bases from J; junction bases left unmatched: 12. CDR3 size: 15 residues. CDR1 is MNHNY, CDR2 SVGAGI, per germline (reference sequence). The CDR3 DNA reads TGTGCCAGCAGCCTCCAGGGGGAAAGGAGAAATGAGCAGTTCTTC. Translated: CASSLQGERRNEQFF.

V is TRBV5-1 and J is TRBJ2-1, with 16 bases fitting TRBD2. This CDR3 comprises 18 residues. J lost 8 bases, V lost 0 bases, and 8 bases had no gene match. In germline, CDR1 is SGHRS, CDR2 YFSETQ. In DNA, the CDR3 is TGCGCCAGCAGCTTGGAGGGACTAGCGGGAGGGAGGGTCGATGAGCAGTTCTTC. Translating gives CASSLEGLAGGRVDEQFF.

CDR3 bases: TGCAGCGTTGAGTACCAGGGTTCCTACGAGCAGTACTTC. Translation gives CSVEYQGSYEQYF. V gene TRBV29-1 combines with J gene TRBJ2-7; D may be TRBD1 (5 bases). The germline CDR1 and CDR2 sequences are SQVTM and ANQGSEA. The CDR3 sequence is 13 residues long. Trimming stripped 3 bases from V and 1 base from J, with 10 bases between.

This clone has more than one count but fewer than ten. The genes are TRBV10-3 and TRBJ1-1; 7 bases line up with TRBD1. With 0 bases clipped from V and 3 bases from J, the junction kept 7 bases outside the gene matches. This CDR3 is 16 amino acids long. Germline CDR1 is ENHRY and CDR2 is SYGVKD. The CDR3 nucleotides read TGTGCCATCAGTGAGTCGACTACAGGGGACCACACTGAAGCTTTCTTT. This codes for CAISESTTGDHTEAFF.

V usage is TRBV5-4 and J usage is TRBJ2-3; 10 nucleotides match TRBD1. Looked up from germline, CDR1 is SGHNT and CDR2 is YYREEE (reference sequence). Germline trimming cut 3 bases from V and 4 bases from J; bases unmatched to any gene: 11. There are 17 residues in the CDR3. CDR3 bases: TGTGCCAGCAGCTCACGCGCCGGGACAGGGGCCCCAGATACGCAGTATTTT. Translation: CASSSRAGTGAPDTQYF.

This chain links TRBV27 with TRBJ2-7; maybe TRBD2 (5 bases). V dropped 3 bases and J dropped 12 bases, with 18 bases sitting between them. The CDR3 is 13 residues long. CDR1 is MNHEY and CDR2 is SMNVEV in the germline V gene (reference sequence). The CDR3, as DNA: TGTGCCAGCAGTTTTGCGGGCACGTTTCATCTGTACTTC. It specifies CASSFAGTFHLYF.

J is TRBJ2-7 and V is TRBV4-1; D might be TRBD2 (5 bases). The CDR3 totals 13 residues. Trimming stripped 9 bases from V and 6 bases from J, with 18 bases between. Germline CDR1 reads MGHRA; CDR2 reads YSYEKL. The CDR3 here is CASSDSPGLEQYF. In DNA form, the CDR3 reads TGCGCCAGTTCGGACTCTCCAGGCCTCGAGCAGTACTTC.

This chain joins TRBV5-1 and TRBJ1-3, with 7 bases that match TRBD1. The CDR3 is made up of 16 amino acids. Trimming removed 0 bases from V and 1 base from J; junction bases left unmatched: 4. The germline CDR1 and CDR2 sequences are SGHRS and YFSETQ. CDR3: CASSLGPTGSGNTIYF. In nucleotides, the CDR3 is TGCGCCAGCAGCTTGGGGCCGACAGGGTCTGGAAACACCATATATTTT. The entire variable domain, with the rest obtained from reference TRBV5-1 and TRBJ1-3, is as follows: KAGVTQTPRYLIKTRGQQVTLSCSPISGHRSVSWYQQTPGQGLQFLFEYFSETQRNKGNFPGRFSGRQFSNSRSEMNVSTLELGDSALYLCASSLGPTGSGNTIYFGEGSWLTVV.